These T cell receptor beta chains were read from a single sample in a study of CD8 T cells in ankylosing spondylitis. TCRdb fed the 5' RACE reads into MiXCR, producing one record per CDR3 protein. The table records roughly 250,000 distinct CDR3 sequences, roughly a tenth of them present only once. The sample was blood, either unsorted or a sorted T cell fraction (not recorded which). These receptors were collected from a male donor with ankylosing spondylitis or in good health (not recorded which). Each CDR3 is given with its conserved first and last residue.

TRBV5-1	TRBJ2-1	14	CASMPGLAEREQFF
TRBV11-3	TRBJ2-3	14	CASSSTRVEDTQYF
TRBV19	TRBJ1-1	13	CASSIVVGTEAFF
TRBV30	TRBJ1-1	11	CAWSMNTEAFF
TRBV10-2	TRBJ2-3	18	CASSKGLAGGSSTDTQYF
TRBV11-3	TRBJ2-5	14	CASSLGQIQETQYF
TRBV15	TRBJ2-7	13	CATSRDNGYEQYF
TRBV7-2	TRBJ1-5	16	CASSLAGQHSNQPQHF
TRBV30	TRBJ2-7	12	CAWSVVVDEQYF
TRBV11-2	TRBJ2-6	16	CASSLVLFAGANVLTF
TRBV10-3	TRBJ1-5	16	CAISEAGGYSNQPQHF
TRBV25-1	TRBJ2-1	16	CASSELTSGSRNEQFF
TRBV15	TRBJ1-1	15	CATSRDGLVNTEAFF
TRBV15	TRBJ1-4	12	CATSTLGEKLFF
TRBV10-1	TRBJ2-2	19	CASSMVSTSGRAVTGELFF
TRBV6-1	TRBJ2-3	14	CASPPSGGAIPQYF
TRBV3-1	TRBJ1-2	16	CASSPTDREFNYGYTF
TRBV30	TRBJ2-1	18	CAWNSGVGELAPRYEQFF
TRBV7-9	TRBJ1-1	15	CASSPPGTGDPEAFF
TRBV7-9	TRBJ2-5	16	CASSLVGGAPPETQYF
TRBV15	TRBJ2-5	17	CATSRDGVAGVQETQYF
TRBV7-9	TRBJ2-1	16	CASSVVAGLVYNEQFF
TRBV5-1	TRBJ1-1	13	CASSLSAGSEAFF
TRBV9	TRBJ2-2	15	CASSFSGTNTGELFF
TRBV24-1	TRBJ2-3	16	CATSPGRTSITDTQYF
TRBV5-1	TRBJ2-1	14	CASNLAGVDNEQFF
TRBV20-1	TRBJ1-2	13	CSARDPEGVGYTF
TRBV12-3/TRBV12-4	TRBJ2-1	16	CASRNDRLSSYNEQFF
TRBV27	TRBJ2-2	15	CASSFSTGNAGELFF
TRBV19	TRBJ1-1	14	CASSQGGSRTEAFF
TRBV18	TRBJ1-2	13	CASSADVSYGYTF
TRBV3-1	TRBJ1-2	16	CASSPLDSVNLYGYTF
TRBV3-1	TRBJ2-7	15	CASSSLGATSYEQYF